Given below is one T cell receptor beta chain in context. The record originates from a study of blood T cell repertoires in COVID-19. In terms of age and location, participants ranged from roughly 18 to 90 years and lived in 24 US areas. The CDR3 is made up of 14 amino acids. J lost 7 bases, V lost 6 bases, and 9 bases had no gene match. Germline V gene lookup returns CDR1 MDHEN and CDR2 SYDVKM. Clones were sequenced by immunoSEQ multiplex PCR, and TCRdb holds only the in-frame ones, with some missing. Of approximately 210,000 clones in the sample, around 88% are singletons; the top ten hold about 15%.

The V and J genes are TRBV28 and TRBJ1-5; TRBD1 matches at 7 bases. The sample taken for sequencing was PBMCs or T cells enriched from blood (not recorded which). This TCR derives from a woman aged 45-60 years with acute COVID-19. The CDR3 region has the DNA TGTGCCAGCAGATACAGGGGTGGGATACAGCCCCAGCATTTT. This gives the protein CASRYRGGIQPQHF.